The 29 T cell receptor beta chains listed next were all sequenced from one sample in a study of blood T cell repertoires in COVID-19. Data came from immunoSEQ multiplex PCR; TCRdb stores just in-frame clones and leaves some out. The sample lists 200,000 or so clones; approximately 80% were seen once. The source material was peripheral blood. These TCRs come from a human donor with acute or convalescent COVID-19. The donor label of this sample is uncertain.

This chain joins TRBV7-9 and TRBJ1-3, with TRBD1 matching over 9 bases. CDR1 and CDR2 from the germline V gene are SEHNR and FQNEAQ (reference sequence). The CDR3 is made up of 17 amino acids. V dropped 5 bases and J dropped 4; count of bases not matched to a gene: 12. The chain's CDR3 is CASSLGQGLISGNTIYF. CDR3 nucleotide sequence: TGTGCCAGCAGCCTGGGACAGGGCCTGATCTCAGGAAACACCATATATTTT.

The V gene is TRBV7-2, the J gene TRBJ2-1; D might be TRBD2 (6 bases). Germline CDR1 reads SGHTA; CDR2 reads FQGNSA. The CDR3 runs 13 residues. With 3 bases removed from V and 6 bases from J, the gap between germline ends came to 9 bases. For the CDR3, the DNA is TGTGCCAGCAGCTTCGGACTAAGCAATGAGCAGTTCTTC. This sequence encodes CASSFGLSNEQFF.

This chain links TRBV2 with TRBJ2-7; D may be TRBD2 (5 bases). Trimming removed 8 bases at V and 2 bases at J, with 10 bases between. CDR3 length: 12 residues. CDR1 SNHLY and CDR2 FYNNEI come from the germline V gene. CDR3 region: CASGSQTYEQYF. The CDR3, as DNA: TGTGCCAGCGGGAGTCAGACCTACGAGCAGTACTTC.

The chain is built from TRBV6-2 or TRBV6-3 and TRBJ2-3, with D possibly being TRBD1 (6 bases). Between the trimmed V and J ends, which lost 2 bases and 4 bases, there was a span of 13 bases. The CDR3 sequence is 15 residues long. Germline V gene sequence: CDR1 MNHEY, CDR2 SVGEGT. The CDR3 spells CASSYISRGADTQYF. CDR3 DNA sequence: TGTGCCAGCAGTTACATAAGCAGGGGAGCAGATACGCAGTATTTT.

This clone occurred once. The CDR3 DNA sequence: TGTGCCAGCAGCCCTACTAGCGGCACCTACAATGAGCAGTTCTTC. This encodes CASSPTSGTYNEQFF. V usage is TRBV7-7 and J usage is TRBJ2-1, with 8 bases that match TRBD2. Trimming took 5 bases from V and 2 from J; bases not matched to a gene: 5. There are 15 residues in the CDR3. CDR1 is SSHAT, CDR2 FNYEAQ, per germline (reference sequence).

Comments on this clone: This sample also contains other DNA sequences that code for the same CDR3. The V call is TRBV7-2, the J call TRBJ1-3; D gene uncertain. Germline V gives CDR1 SGHTA, CDR2 FQGNSA. Trimming took 4 bases from V and 1 from J, leaving 5 bases between them. CDR3 size: 13 residues. CDR3 nucleotides: TGTGCCAGCAGCTACTCGTCTGGAAACACCATATATTTT. Its protein is CASSYSSGNTIYF.

The chain has TRBV28 and TRBJ2-7; 11 nucleotides align to TRBD2. Germline CDR1 reads MDHEN; CDR2 reads SYDVKM. Trimming removed 6 bases from V and 0 bases from J; junction bases left unmatched: 7. There are 16 residues in the CDR3. CDR3 sequence reads: CASSSLGLAGSYEQYF. CDR3 nucleotide sequence: TGTGCCAGCAGCTCCCTCGGACTAGCGGGCTCCTACGAGCAGTACTTC.

In its sample, this clone was seen once. The chain uses TRBV27 and TRBJ2-3; TRBD1 matches 8 bases. V shed 4 bases and J 7 bases; nucleotides not matched to a gene: 16. CDR3 length: 17 amino acids. CDR1 is MNHEY, CDR2 SMNVEV, per germline (reference sequence). CDR3 region: CASSSGTGASSMNTQYF. CDR3 nucleotides: TGTGCCAGCAGTTCCGGGACAGGTGCCTCTTCCATGAATACGCAGTATTTT.

Only one count was recorded for this clone. The V call is TRBV4-3, the J call TRBJ2-1; 10 nucleotides match TRBD2. Trimming took 3 bases from V and 6 from J; bases not matched to a gene: 11. Germline V gene lookup returns CDR1 LGHNA and CDR2 YSLEER. The CDR3 length is 17 residues. The CDR3: CASSHQVLAGPLNEQFF. Here the CDR3 DNA reads TGCGCCAGCAGCCACCAGGTACTAGCGGGACCACTCAATGAGCAGTTCTTC.

This chain connects TRBV19 to TRBJ2-1; TRBD1 aligns across 11 bases. V lost 6 bases to trimming and J lost 7 bases; unmatched junction nucleotides: 5. Germline V gene lookup returns CDR1 LNHDA and CDR2 SQIVND (reference sequence). The CDR3 runs to 14 residues. CDR3 sequence reads: CASSLGTGGNEQFF. The CDR3 DNA reads TGTGCCAGTAGCCTGGGGACAGGGGGTAATGAGCAGTTCTTC.

The gene calls are TRBV12-5 and TRBJ1-6; no reliable D call. V dropped 0 bases and J dropped 8 bases, with 5 bases sitting between them. The CDR3 consists of 13 residues. Per the germline V gene, CDR1 is LGHNT and CDR2 is FRNRAP. The CDR3 DNA reads as TGTGCTAGTGGTTTGGTAGAGGATTCACCCCTCCACTTT. Amino acid sequence: CASGLVEDSPLHF. The full variable domain, in which reference TRBV12-5 and TRBJ1-6 provide the parts outside the CDR3, is DARVTQTPRHKVTEMGQEVTMRCQPILGHNTVFWYRQTMMQGLELLAYFRNRAPLDDSGMPKDRFSAEMPDATLATLKIQPSEPRDSAVYFCASGLVEDSPLHFGNGTRLTVT.

This chain uses TRBV6-5 with TRBJ2-1; 10 bases are shared with TRBD2. V shed 5 bases and J 6 bases; nucleotides not matched to a gene: 7. Germline values: CDR1 MNHEY, CDR2 SVGAGI. The CDR3 has 15 amino acids. This CDR3 is CASSRSGRRANEQFF. DNA for the CDR3: TGTGCCAGCAGTCGTAGCGGGAGGAGGGCCAATGAGCAGTTCTTC.

The V and J genes are TRBV28 and TRBJ1-1; D possibly corresponds to TRBD1 (6 bases). The CDR3 length is 13 residues. Trimming pared 6 bases from V and 0 bases from J, leaving 8 bases between. Germline CDR1 is MDHEN and CDR2 is SYDVKM. This CDR3 reads CASRTGMNTEAFF. Here the CDR3 DNA reads TGTGCCAGCAGAACAGGGATGAACACTGAAGCTTTCTTT.

The V call is TRBV19, the J call TRBJ2-1, with D perhaps matching TRBD2 (6 bases). The CDR3 has 17 amino acids. With 3 bases removed from V and 0 bases from J, the gap between germline ends came to 15 bases. The germline V gene encodes CDR1 LNHDA and CDR2 SQIVND (reference sequence). CDR3 loop: CASSISFSGASYNEQFF. The CDR3 DNA sequence: TGTGCCAGTAGTATTTCCTTTAGCGGAGCCTCCTACAATGAGCAGTTCTTC.

The chain has TRBV19 and TRBJ2-7, with a tentative D call TRBD2 (5 bases). This CDR3 is built from 14 residues. In germline, CDR1 is LNHDA, CDR2 SQIVND (reference sequence). Trimming took off 5 bases at V and 6 bases at J, with 17 bases between the two ends. The DNA of the CDR3 is TGTGCCAGTAGTGCGCAGCCCCGGGAAGGCGAGCAGTACTTC. Protein product: CASSAQPREGEQYF. Based on the CDR3 plus reference TRBV19 and TRBJ2-7, the full variable domain is DGGITQSPKYLFRKEGQNVTLSCEQNLNHDAMYWYRQDPGQGLRLIYYSQIVNDFQKGDIAEGYSVSREKKESFPLTVTSAQKNPTAFYLCASSAQPREGEQYFGPGTRLTVT.

This clone was observed a few times. The chain employs TRBV7-6 and TRBJ1-6; D not resolved. Per the germline V gene, CDR1 is SGHVS and CDR2 is FNYEAQ. Trimming left V 5 bases short and J 7 bases short, with 6 bases between. The CDR3 has 12 amino acids. CDR3 DNA: TGTGCCAGCAGCCACAGCAATTCACCCCTCCACTTT. It codes for CASSHSNSPLHF.

Written as DNA, the CDR3 is TGTGCCAGCAGCCGGACAGGGGTTGGAAACACCATATATTTT. Translating gives CASSRTGVGNTIYF. The rearrangement uses TRBV3-1 (or the pseudogene TRBV3-2) and TRBJ1-3, with 9 positions matching TRBD1. V was clipped by 4 bases and J by 3 bases; unmatched bases: 1. CDR3 length: 14 amino acids. Per germline, CDR1 LGHDT and CDR2 YNNKEL (reference sequence).

The chain has TRBV6-5 and TRBJ2-1, with TRBD2 matching 7 bases. The CDR3 has 15 amino acids. The germline V gene has CDR1 MNHEY and CDR2 SVGAGI. After removal of 6 bases from V and 3 bases from J, the junction contained 8 bases not matched to a gene. The CDR3 here is CASSDDGDYYNEQFF. For the CDR3, the DNA is TGTGCCAGCAGCGATGACGGGGACTACTACAATGAGCAGTTCTTC.

The chain joins TRBV3-1 (or the pseudogene TRBV3-2) to TRBJ2-7; TRBD2 matches at 10 bases. Germline CDR1 reads LGHDT; CDR2 reads YNNKEL (reference sequence). Losses at the gene ends were 0 bases for V and 7 bases for J; bases not matched to a gene: 6. This CDR3 contains 15 residues. The chain's CDR3 is CASSQEEAGGLEQYF. The CDR3, as DNA: TGTGCCAGCAGCCAAGAGGAAGCGGGAGGGCTTGAGCAGTACTTC.

The chain's CDR3 is CASSLASGQGGTEAFF. CDR3 in DNA: TGTGCCAGCAGCTTAGCCTCAGGACAGGGAGGAACTGAAGCTTTCTTT. The chain employs TRBV7-9 and TRBJ1-1; 8 bases are shared with TRBD1. The germline V gene has CDR1 SEHNR and CDR2 FQNEAQ (reference sequence). The CDR3 totals 16 residues. V was clipped by 0 bases and J by 5 bases; unmatched bases: 8.

V is TRBV3-1 (or the pseudogene TRBV3-2) and J is TRBJ1-1; D unresolved. The germline CDR1 and CDR2 sequences are LGHDT and YNNKEL (reference sequence). This CDR3 is 15 amino acids long. V was clipped by 0 bases and J by 1 base, with 9 bases between them. The chain's CDR3 is CASSQDSGGNTEAFF. The DNA for the CDR3 is TGTGCCAGCAGCCAAGATTCCGGTGGGAACACTGAAGCTTTCTTT.

The V gene is TRBV10-3, the J gene TRBJ1-2; D possibly corresponds to TRBD1 (5 bases). Germline CDR1 and CDR2: ENHRY and SYGVKD. The V and J ends lost 0 bases and 2 bases respectively, with 10 bases between them. The CDR3 totals 15 residues. This CDR3 is CAISESRQGNYGYTF. The CDR3 DNA follows: TGTGCCATCAGTGAGTCGAGGCAGGGCAACTATGGCTACACCTTC.

CDR3 region: CASTSGRSYNEQFF. The CDR3 DNA reads as TGTGCCAGCACTAGCGGGAGATCCTACAATGAGCAGTTCTTC. This chain uses TRBV6-6 with TRBJ2-1; TRBD2 matches 10 bases. This CDR3 region has 14 residues. Germline V gene sequence: CDR1 MNHNY, CDR2 SVGAGI (reference sequence). The V and J ends lost 7 bases and 1 base, in that order; junction bases with no gene match: 1.

This chain's CDR3 is CASSLDRISYEQYF. Here the CDR3 DNA reads TGTGCCAGCAGCCTGGACAGGATATCCTACGAGCAGTACTTC. This chain joins TRBV5-4 and TRBJ2-7; 7 nucleotides line up with TRBD1. Germline CDR1 reads SGHNT; CDR2 reads YYREEE (reference sequence). The CDR3 runs 14 residues. V lost 4 bases and J lost 1; bases outside the gene matches: 5.

This chain links TRBV24-1 with TRBJ1-5; the D gene is possibly TRBD1 (5 bases). Germline CDR1 is KGHDR and CDR2 is SFDVKD. Trimming took off 6 bases at V and 2 bases at J, with 10 bases between the two ends. The CDR3 runs to 14 residues. The CDR3 sequence: CATSRGGGNQPQHF. CDR3 sequence (DNA): TGTGCCACCAGTAGGGGAGGGGGCAATCAGCCCCAGCATTTT.

This clone was recorded only once. V gene TRBV6-5 combines with J gene TRBJ2-5; 8 bases line up with TRBD1. V shed 8 bases and J 6 bases; nucleotides not matched to a gene: 14. There are 15 residues in the CDR3. Germline V gives CDR1 MNHEY, CDR2 SVGAGI. CDR3 nucleotides: TGTGCCAGCTCCCCAGGGGGCGGAGAGGGGAAGACCCAGTACTTC. It translates to CASSPGGGEGKTQYF.

With respect to this clone: Distinct nucleotide sequences in the sample also encode this CDR3. The chain joins TRBV3-1 (or the pseudogene TRBV3-2) to TRBJ1-1; D perhaps matches TRBD1 (6 bases). The CDR3 runs to 14 residues. Trimming cost V 1 base and J 2 bases, with 8 bases left between them. Germline CDR1 and CDR2: LGHDT and YNNKEL (reference sequence). CDR3 sequence reads: CASSQGQANTEAFF. The CDR3 DNA follows: TGTGCCAGCAGCCAAGGACAGGCTAACACTGAAGCTTTCTTT.

CDR3 DNA: TGTGCCAGCAGTTCCTTGGGACAGGGGGAGACTGAAGCTTTCTTT. Its protein product is CASSSLGQGETEAFF. This chain uses TRBV6-5 with TRBJ1-1, with 11 bases matching TRBD1. The CDR3 loop spans 15 amino acids. Per germline, CDR1 MNHEY and CDR2 SVGAGI. V lost 4 bases to trimming and J lost 5 bases; unmatched junction nucleotides: 6.

The J gene is TRBJ1-2, the V gene TRBV27; TRBD1 might be the D (6 bases). Germline lookup yields CDR1 MNHEY and CDR2 SMNVEV (reference sequence). CDR3 length: 14 amino acids. Between the trimmed V and J ends, which lost 6 bases and 5 bases, there was a span of 16 bases. CDR3 region: CASRVTGPDYGYTF. CDR3 DNA sequence: TGTGCCAGCAGGGTGACAGGCCCCGATTATGGCTACACCTTC.